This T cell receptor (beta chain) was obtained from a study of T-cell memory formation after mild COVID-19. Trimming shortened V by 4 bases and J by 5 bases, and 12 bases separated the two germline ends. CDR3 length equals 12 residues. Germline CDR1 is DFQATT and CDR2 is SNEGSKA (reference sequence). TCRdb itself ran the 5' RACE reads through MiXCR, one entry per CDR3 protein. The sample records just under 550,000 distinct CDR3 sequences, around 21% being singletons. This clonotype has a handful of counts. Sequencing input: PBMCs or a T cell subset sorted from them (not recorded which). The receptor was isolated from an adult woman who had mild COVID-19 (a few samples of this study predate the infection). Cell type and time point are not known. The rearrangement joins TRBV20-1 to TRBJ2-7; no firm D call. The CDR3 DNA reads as TGCAGTGCTATGGTTGGGGTGGACGAGCAGTACTTC. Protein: CSAMVGVDEQYF.